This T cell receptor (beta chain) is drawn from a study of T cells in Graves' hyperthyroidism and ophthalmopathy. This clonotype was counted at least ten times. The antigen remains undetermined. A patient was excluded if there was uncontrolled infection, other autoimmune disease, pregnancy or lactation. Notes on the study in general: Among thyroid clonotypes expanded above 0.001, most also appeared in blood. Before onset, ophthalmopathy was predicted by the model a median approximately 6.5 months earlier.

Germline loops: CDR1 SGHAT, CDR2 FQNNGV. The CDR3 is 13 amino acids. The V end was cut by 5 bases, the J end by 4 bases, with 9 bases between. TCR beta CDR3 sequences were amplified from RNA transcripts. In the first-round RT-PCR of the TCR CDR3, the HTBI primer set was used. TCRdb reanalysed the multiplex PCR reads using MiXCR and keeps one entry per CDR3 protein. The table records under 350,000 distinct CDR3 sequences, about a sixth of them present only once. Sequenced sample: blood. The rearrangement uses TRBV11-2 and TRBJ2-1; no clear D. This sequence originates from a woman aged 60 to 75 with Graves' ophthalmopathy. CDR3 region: CASSIVGYNEQFF. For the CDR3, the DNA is TGTGCCAGCAGCATTGTAGGGTACAATGAGCAGTTCTTC.